The subject of this entry is one T cell receptor beta chain. J gave up 7 bases and V 7 bases, and 18 bases lay outside the gene matches. The CDR3 contains 17 residues. CDR1 and CDR2 from the germline V gene are SEHNR and FQNEAQ (reference sequence). The sample comes from a study of blood T cell repertoires in COVID-19. The table came from immunoSEQ multiplex PCR; TCRdb's copy has only in-frame clones and leaves some out. This sample yields 100,000 or so clones, of which roughly 80% are seen a single time; less than 20% belongs to the top ten. The sample comprised peripheral blood. The TCR comes from a woman aged 80 or over with acute or convalescent COVID-19. The rearrangement links TRBV7-9 to TRBJ2-1, with 8 nucleotides matching TRBD1. Here the CDR3 reads CASTGTGLGLLLNEQFF. CDR3 bases: TGTGCCAGCACCGGGACAGGACTGGGGCTCCTACTGAATGAGCAGTTCTTC. Together with reference TRBV7-9 and TRBJ2-1, the CDR3 gives the full variable domain: DTGVSQNPRHKITKRGQNVTFRCDPISEHNRLYWYRQTLGQGPEFLTYFQNEAQLEKSRLLSDRFSAERPKGSFSTLEIQRTEQGDSAMYLCASTGTGLGLLLNEQFFGPGTRLTVL.